The subject of this entry is one T cell receptor (beta chain). This entry comes from a study of blood T cell repertoires in COVID-19. Overall study: Both acute and convalescent COVID-19 samples were obtained from the United States, Italy and Spain. The analysed material was cDNA or gDNA that came from T cells, B-cell-depleted T cells, or PBMCs.

Sequencing used immunoSEQ multiplex PCR; TCRdb keeps in-frame clones, though not all of them. The table has around 290,000 clones, approximately 87% seen once; the top ten hold approximately 8%. Germline CDR1 is MNHEY and CDR2 is SMNVEV (reference sequence). The germline V and J ends were trimmed by 5 bases and 0 bases, with 13 bases remaining between them. The CDR3 length is 15 residues. The rearrangement uses TRBV27 and TRBJ1-1, with D tentatively TRBD1 (5 bases). This receptor was obtained from a woman in her forties or fifties who had recovered from COVID-19. Sequencing used peripheral blood. The CDR3 reads CASSTDRYLNTEAFF. Here the CDR3 DNA reads TGTGCCAGCAGTACTGACAGATATTTGAACACTGAAGCTTTCTTT.